The source of this TCR beta chain is a study of shared clonotypes between healthy human individuals. Overall study context: Each donor had three CD4 naive, three CD4 memory, two CD8 naive and one CD8 memory plate.

With 0 bases removed from V and 6 bases from J, the gap between germline ends came to 6 bases. The germline V gene has CDR1 SGHDN and CDR2 FVKESK. The length of the CDR3 is 13 residues. Here immunoSEQ multiplex PCR was the method, and the copy in TCRdb shows in-frame clones only, minus some. The sample yields about 990,000 clones, approximately 80% seen once. The source of this sequence is a man younger than 30 in good health. Some clones in this sample may be carry-over from other donors' samples. Sequencing was done on a sample of memory CD4+ T cells from PBMCs. Specified subset: CD45RA-negative fraction. The chain carries TRBV14 and TRBJ2-4; D not resolved. Here the CDR3 DNA reads TGTGCCAGCAGCCAAGATTTGGGAAACATTCAGTACTTC. Protein product: CASSQDLGNIQYF.